The present entry profiles one T cell receptor (beta chain) with its context. This record belongs to a study of T-cell reconstitution after alpha-beta-depleted transplantation in children. Germline V gives CDR1 SNHLY, CDR2 FYNNEI. Trimming cost V 3 bases and J 0 bases, with 9 bases left between them. The CDR3 has 15 amino acids. This sample's TCRbeta library carried unique molecular identifier barcodes. TCRdb re-called the PCR reads with MiXCR, one entry per CDR3 protein. The sample has around 530,000 distinct CDR3 sequences, over 25% seen once. The receptor comes from a human donor who donated a stem cell graft to a child with aplastic anemia. Sample: PBMCs from the stem cell graft donor, taken from the stem cell graft. The chain recombines TRBV2 with TRBJ2-1; TRBD2 might be the D (5 bases). CDR3 nucleotide sequence: TGTGCCAGCAGTGATACCACTAGCTCCTACAATGAGCAGTTCTTC. Protein product: CASSDTTSSYNEQFF.